These 18 T cell receptor beta chains originate from one sample sequenced in a study of cytotoxic CD8 clonotypes in ibrutinib-treated CLL. Sequenced by immunoSEQ multiplex PCR; TCRdb stores in-frame clones only, minus some. The data show 110,000 or so clones, with approximately 58% seen just once and roughly 35% held by the top ten. The source was PBMCs, collected after 24 months of ibrutinib treatment. Receptors were obtained from a human donor with chronic lymphocytic leukemia.

This chain uses TRBV2 with TRBJ1-1, with 10 bases matching TRBD1. The trim removed 10 bases at V and 6 bases at J, leaving 14 bases unmatched. This CDR3 spans 15 amino acids. Germline CDR1 reads SNHLY; CDR2 reads FYNNEI. Written as DNA, the CDR3 is TGTGCCACCCGAAGCTCGGGACAGGGGAGATCTGAAGCTTTCTTT. It is translated as CATRSSGQGRSEAFF.

Here the CDR3 reads CASSPRERDNTGELFF. The DNA for the CDR3 is TGTGCCAGCAGCCCGAGAGAGCGGGATAACACCGGGGAGCTGTTTTTT. The chain employs TRBV7-6 and TRBJ2-2; 7 bases map to TRBD2. Germline CDR1 and CDR2: SGHVS and FNYEAQ. With V trimmed by 5 bases and J by 2 bases, 8 bases remained unmatched. The CDR3 runs to 16 residues.

The rearrangement uses TRBV2 and TRBJ1-1; TRBD1 might be the D (5 bases). The CDR3 totals 14 residues. Per germline, CDR1 SNHLY and CDR2 FYNNEI. V lost 9 bases, J lost 1 base, and 15 bases lay in between. The CDR3 here is CASRQGRANTEAFF. CDR3 DNA sequence: TGTGCCAGTAGGCAGGGTCGCGCGAACACTGAAGCTTTCTTT.

The chain uses TRBV5-6 and TRBJ1-1; D not certain. The germline V gene encodes CDR1 SGHDT and CDR2 YYEEEE. The CDR3 consists of 11 residues. V lost 2 bases and J 6 bases, leaving 5 bases between the germline ends. The CDR3 DNA is TGTGCCAGCAGCTTCGAGTCTGAAGCTTTCTTT. This encodes CASSFESEAFF.

This rearrangement joins TRBV5-1 to TRBJ2-3, with TRBD2 matching 10 bases. Germline V gene sequence: CDR1 SGHRS, CDR2 YFSETQ. The CDR3 loop spans 14 amino acids. J gave up 3 bases and V 4 bases, and 2 bases lay outside the gene matches. The CDR3: CASSPGLATDTQYF. CDR3 in DNA: TGCGCCAGCAGCCCGGGACTAGCGACAGATACGCAGTATTTT. Full variable domain (missing parts from reference TRBV5-1 and TRBJ2-3): KAGVTQTPRYLIKTRGQQVTLSCSPISGHRSVSWYQQTPGQGLQFLFEYFSETQRNKGNFPGRFSGRQFSNSRSEMNVSTLELGDSALYLCASSPGLATDTQYFGPGTRLTVL.

The genes are TRBV7-2 and TRBJ1-1, with 7 positions matching TRBD1. CDR1 is SGHTA and CDR2 is FQGNSA in the germline V gene. The CDR3 loop spans 15 amino acids. V was pared by 5 bases and J by 4 bases, with 10 bases of the junction left unmatched. CDR3 residues: CASSPSMDRITEAFF. In nucleotides, the CDR3 is TGTGCCAGCAGCCCCTCCATGGACAGGATCACTGAAGCTTTCTTT.

This clone was detected only a few times. The rearrangement links TRBV28 to TRBJ1-6; maybe TRBD1 (5 bases). Germline values: CDR1 MDHEN, CDR2 SYDVKM. Trimming took 8 bases from V and 8 from J, leaving 10 bases between them. CDR3 length equals 12 residues. CDR3: CASAQGDSPLHF. The CDR3 DNA reads TGTGCCAGCGCCCAAGGGGATTCACCCCTCCACTTT.

The chain uses TRBV25-1 and TRBJ2-1; 8 bases match TRBD2. The CDR3 contains 15 residues. Per germline, CDR1 MGHDK and CDR2 SYGVNS. V lost 4 bases to trimming and J lost 8 bases; unmatched junction nucleotides: 10. The CDR3 loop is CASSVSGTSNHEQFF. In DNA, the CDR3 is TGTGCCAGCAGTGTATCCGGGACTAGTAACCATGAGCAGTTCTTC.

This chain uses TRBV6-1 with TRBJ2-1, with 9 bases identical to TRBD2. The CDR3 length is 15 residues. Trimming took 6 bases from V and 8 from J; bases not matched to a gene: 11. The germline CDR1 and CDR2 sequences are MNHNS and SASEGT. CDR3 residues: CASRRRRGGLDEQFF. CDR3 coding DNA: TGTGCCAGCAGACGCCGGCGGGGGGGCTTGGATGAGCAGTTCTTC.

This clone was counted ten times or more. This chain uses TRBV5-4 with TRBJ2-6; D not certain. Germline V gives CDR1 SGHNT, CDR2 YYREEE (reference sequence). The CDR3 is 15 residues long. V was pared by 5 bases and J by 4 bases, with 13 bases between. Written as DNA, the CDR3 is TGTGCCAGCAGACGTGGGATAGAGGGGGCCAACGTCCTGACTTTC. Translated, it gives CASRRGIEGANVLTF.

CDR3 protein: CATGMGLSSNEQFF. As DNA, the CDR3 is TGTGCCACCGGGATGGGGCTTAGTTCTAATGAGCAGTTCTTC. The rearrangement joins TRBV15 to TRBJ2-1, with D tentatively TRBD1 (5 bases). The CDR3 runs 14 residues. Germline V gives CDR1 LNHNV, CDR2 YYDKDF (reference sequence). V dropped 8 bases and J dropped 7 bases, with 18 bases sitting between them.

This clone has a handful of counts. Being one base from a much bigger clone, this may be a read error. This chain connects TRBV11-3 to TRBJ2-5; D call uncertain. Germline V gene sequence: CDR1 SGHNT, CDR2 YENEEA. This CDR3 is 11 amino acids long. The V end lost 3 bases, the J end lost 2 bases, and 1 base lay between the germline ends. CDR3 in DNA: TGTGCCAGCAGCTTTCAAGAGACCCAGTACTTC. This codes for CASSFQETQYF.

The J gene is TRBJ1-6, the V gene TRBV4-1, with a possible D match to TRBD1 (6 bases). CDR1 and CDR2 (germline): MGHRA, YSYEKL. V was shortened by 0 bases and J by 9 bases, with 15 bases between the two germline ends. The CDR3 runs 16 residues. The CDR3: CASSQEGAGEGSPLHF. Written as DNA, the CDR3 is TGCGCCAGCAGCCAAGAAGGGGCAGGGGAAGGTTCACCCCTCCACTTT.

This clone was seen just once. The genes are TRBV29-1 and TRBJ2-2; the D gene is possibly TRBD2 (5 bases). Trimming shortened V by 7 bases and J by 8 bases, and 17 bases separated the two germline ends. CDR1 SQVTM and CDR2 ANQGSEA come from the germline V gene. The CDR3 loop spans 13 amino acids. The CDR3 loop is CSAERQPGGELFF. CDR3 in DNA: TGCAGCGCTGAGCGGCAGCCCGGAGGGGAGCTGTTTTTT.

The V call is TRBV28, the J call TRBJ1-4; TRBD1 might be the D (6 bases). This CDR3 is 16 amino acids long. Per the germline V gene, CDR1 is MDHEN and CDR2 is SYDVKM. The V end lost 4 bases, the J end lost 5 bases, and 17 bases lay between the germline ends. The CDR3 region has the DNA TGTGCCAGCAGTTCAGGTGGGGGCCGGAGGAATGAAAAACTGTTTTTT. Protein product: CASSSGGGRRNEKLFF.

V usage is TRBV29-1 and J usage is TRBJ2-3; 10 nucleotides line up with TRBD2. Trimming at V came to 3 bases and at J to 5 bases, leaving 8 bases not matched to a gene. This CDR3 is 15 amino acids long. The germline V gene has CDR1 SQVTM and CDR2 ANQGSEA. The DNA of the CDR3 is TGCAGCGTTGAGGCCAGCGGGGGGGCAGGAGATACGCAGTATTTT. As protein: CSVEASGGAGDTQYF.

The chain combines TRBV11-2 with TRBJ2-7; tentatively, D is TRBD1 (5 bases). Germline V gene lookup returns CDR1 SGHAT and CDR2 FQNNGV. This CDR3 spans 14 amino acids. The V end lost 6 bases, the J end lost 2 bases, and 14 bases lay between the germline ends. CDR3 in DNA: TGTGCCAGCAGTCAAGGGGCCTATGCCTACGAGCAGTACTTC. Translation: CASSQGAYAYEQYF.

V gene TRBV18 combines with J gene TRBJ1-1; D is ambiguous. The CDR3 runs 14 residues. Trimming removed 4 bases from V and 2 bases from J, with 11 bases in between. Looked up from germline, CDR1 is KGHSH and CDR2 is LQKENI. The DNA for the CDR3 is TGTGCCAGCTCACGTGACAATATTAACACTGAAGCTTTCTTT. This codes for CASSRDNINTEAFF. The full variable domain, in which reference TRBV18 and TRBJ1-1 provide the parts outside the CDR3, is NAGVMQNPRHLVRRRGQEARLRCSPMKGHSHVYWYRQLPEEGLKFMVYLQKENIIDESGMPKERFSAEFPKEGPSILRIQQVVRGDSAAYFCASSRDNINTEAFFGQGTRLTVV.